This T cell receptor beta chain was sequenced for a study of graft-versus-host responses after intestinal transplantation. The study, taken as a whole, reports: An association linked early post-transplant HvG declines with peak circulating GvH clone levels. GvH clones turned up in recipient marrow; some had shown up first in ileum or blood.

Remarks on this clone: The antigen is unknown.

CDR1 is SGDLS, CDR2 YYNGEE, per germline. The V segment lost 4 bases and the J segment 4 bases; nucleotides outside the gene matches: 10. The CDR3 runs 15 residues. TCRdb keeps only in-frame clones here, not all; method: immunoSEQ multiplex PCR. The sample has 20,000 or so clones; about four fifths are singletons. The source material was PBMCs, sampled 14 days after transplant. The TCR originated in a human patient who received an intestinal transplant, so some T cells may come from the graft donor. The chain carries TRBV9 and TRBJ1-1, with 7 bases lining up with TRBD1. CDR3 region: CASSPQGGASTEAFF. The CDR3 DNA is TGTGCCAGCAGCCCCCAGGGGGGCGCGAGCACTGAAGCTTTCTTT.